The 32 T cell receptor beta chains reported below all come from one sample, sequenced in a study of T cells in narcolepsy. Clones were sequenced by immunoSEQ multiplex PCR, and TCRdb holds only the in-frame ones, with some missing. Here the sample spans about 32,000 clones, roughly 83% being singletons. Sequencing input: CD45RA- memory CD4+ T cells from PBMCs. Every receptor here comes from a human donor with narcolepsy.

The V and J genes are TRBV18 and TRBJ2-3; D not resolved. The germline V and J ends were trimmed by 6 bases and 2 bases, with 9 bases remaining between them. Germline V lookup: CDR1 KGHSH, CDR2 LQKENI. CDR3 size: 13 residues. The CDR3 reads CASSPDTTDTQYF. Written as DNA, the CDR3 is TGTGCCAGCTCCCCCGATACCACAGATACGCAGTATTTT.

This sequence joins TRBV14 and TRBJ1-1; D gene uncertain. Germline V gives CDR1 SGHDN, CDR2 FVKESK. V lost 0 bases to trimming and J lost 5 bases, with 28 bases between them. This CDR3 comprises 20 residues. CDR3 region: CASSQDFYRHRQTKHTEAFF. The DNA for the CDR3 is TGTGCCAGCAGCCAAGATTTTTACCGCCATCGACAAACAAAACATACTGAAGCTTTCTTT.

This clone was recorded a few times. The V call is TRBV7-2, the J call TRBJ2-3; 15 bases are a match to TRBD2. This CDR3 comprises 16 residues. The J segment lost 4 bases and the V segment lost 4 bases, leaving 3 bases of the junction unmatched. Germline-derived CDR1 and CDR2 are SGHTA and FQGNSA. CDR3 loop: CASSSGLAGGADTQYF. CDR3 DNA: TGTGCCAGCAGCTCGGGACTAGCGGGAGGAGCAGATACGCAGTATTTT.

This clone was observed once. This chain connects TRBV28 to TRBJ2-1; D may be TRBD1 (6 bases). V lost 2 bases, J lost 0 bases, and 11 bases lay in between. This CDR3 contains 16 residues. In germline, CDR1 is MDHEN, CDR2 SYDVKM. In nucleotides, the CDR3 is TGTGCCAGCAGTTTAGGGGGCCTTAGCTCCTACAATGAGCAGTTCTTC. Protein sequence: CASSLGGLSSYNEQFF.

The chain recombines TRBV7-7 with TRBJ2-3, with unresolved D. Germline lookup yields CDR1 SSHAT and CDR2 FNYEAQ (reference sequence). V lost 6 bases, J lost 2 bases, and 15 bases lay in between. The length of the CDR3 is 15 residues. CDR3 sequence: CASSLGSFNTDTQYF. The CDR3, as DNA: TGTGCCAGCAGTTTGGGATCCTTTAACACAGATACGCAGTATTTT.

The rearrangement uses TRBV2 and TRBJ2-5, with 8 bases that match TRBD1. CDR3 size: 15 residues. Looked up from germline, CDR1 is SNHLY and CDR2 is FYNNEI. V lost 7 bases to trimming and J lost 2 bases; unmatched junction nucleotides: 9. The CDR3 bases are TGTGCCAGCAACGACCCGGGACAGGCTCAAGAGACCCAGTACTTC. This codes for CASNDPGQAQETQYF.

This chain links TRBV5-4 with TRBJ1-5, with a weak D call TRBD1 (5 bases). The germline V gene encodes CDR1 SGHNT and CDR2 YYREEE (reference sequence). Trimming took off 5 bases at V and 3 bases at J, with 12 bases between the two ends. The CDR3 runs to 14 residues. CDR3 nucleotides: TGTGCCAGCAGTAATCAGGGTACCAATCAGCCCCAGCATTTT. It translates to CASSNQGTNQPQHF.

The genes are TRBV6-5 and TRBJ2-7; D not resolved. Germline V gene sequence: CDR1 MNHEY, CDR2 SVGAGI. CDR3 length equals 14 residues. V was clipped by 9 bases and J by 4 bases, with 19 bases between them. The CDR3 reads CASKTGYAAYEQYF. In DNA form, the CDR3 reads TGTGCCAGTAAAACTGGTTATGCGGCTTACGAGCAGTACTTC.

The chain joins TRBV5-1 to TRBJ1-1, with D uncertain. The CDR3 runs 16 residues. Germline V CDR1 and CDR2: SGHRS, YFSETQ. Trimming took 0 bases from V and 11 from J, leaving 23 bases between them. The CDR3 DNA reads as TGCGCCAGCAGCTTGGAGGCATGGGTTAAAAATATGCGGGCTTTCTTT. Protein sequence: CASSLEAWVKNMRAFF.

The chain is built from TRBV7-2 and TRBJ2-3, with a tentative D call TRBD2 (6 bases). V was pared by 2 bases and J by 1 base, with 10 bases between. The CDR3 length is 15 residues. Germline loops: CDR1 SGHTA, CDR2 FQGNSA. The CDR3 sequence: CASSLLAFGTDTQYF. CDR3 bases: TGTGCCAGCAGCTTACTAGCGTTCGGCACAGATACGCAGTATTTT.

The chain combines TRBV19 with TRBJ1-2, with D possibly being TRBD1 (5 bases). V shed 2 bases and J shed 5 bases, with 12 bases lying between them. The CDR3 spans 14 residues. Germline values: CDR1 LNHDA, CDR2 SQIVND (reference sequence). The CDR3 bases are TGTGCCAGTAGTATAAAAGGGGTCCCTTATGGCTACACCTTC. Its protein product is CASSIKGVPYGYTF.

The genes are TRBV5-1 and TRBJ2-3; no firm D call. This CDR3 has 16 residues. V was cut by 0 bases and J by 1 base, with 12 bases left in between. Germline CDR1 reads SGHRS; CDR2 reads YFSETQ. CDR3: CASSLARSAGTDTQYF. The CDR3 DNA reads TGCGCCAGCAGCTTGGCCAGAAGCGCTGGCACAGATACGCAGTATTTT.

The V call is TRBV19, the J call TRBJ2-2; D remains unclear. V lost 5 bases, J lost 4 bases, and 5 bases lay in between. The CDR3 runs to 12 residues. Per the germline V gene, CDR1 is LNHDA and CDR2 is SQIVND (reference sequence). CDR3 region: CASSRSTGELFF. CDR3 DNA sequence: TGTGCCAGTAGTCGGAGCACCGGGGAGCTGTTTTTT.

This chain links TRBV6-4 with TRBJ2-1; 11 bases are shared with TRBD2. V trimming: 3 bases; J trimming: 9 bases; junction bases outside the gene matches: 7. The CDR3 runs to 15 residues. CDR1 is MRHNA, CDR2 SNTAGT, per germline. The CDR3 nucleotides read TGTGCCAGCAGTGAGACTAGCGGGATAGGGGGTGAGCAGTTCTTC. Translated, it gives CASSETSGIGGEQFF.

This clone has only one observation. The chain carries TRBV5-1 and TRBJ1-1, with 7 positions matching TRBD1. Germline V gene lookup returns CDR1 SGHRS and CDR2 YFSETQ. With 6 bases clipped from V and 3 bases from J, the junction kept 14 bases outside the gene matches. This CDR3 spans 16 amino acids. The CDR3 nucleotides read TGCGCCAGCACCATGGGAATGGGCAGGGGGGACACTGAAGCTTTCTTT. It translates to CASTMGMGRGDTEAFF.

In its sample, this clone was seen a few times. The chain joins TRBV4-1 to TRBJ2-7, with D uncertain. With 0 bases removed from V and 6 bases from J, the gap between germline ends came to 15 bases. The CDR3 loop spans 15 amino acids. The germline V gene encodes CDR1 MGHRA and CDR2 YSYEKL. The CDR3 sequence: CASSQEVMVGSEQYF. In DNA form, the CDR3 reads TGCGCCAGCAGCCAAGAGGTCATGGTGGGGTCCGAGCAGTACTTC.

This chain links TRBV11-2 with TRBJ2-7, with D tentatively TRBD2 (6 bases). This CDR3 has 14 amino acids. The germline V gene has CDR1 SGHAT and CDR2 FQNNGV. V lost 2 bases and J 2 bases, leaving 10 bases between the germline ends. The CDR3 sequence is CASSLTGGTYEQYF. DNA of the CDR3: TGTGCCAGCAGCTTAACCGGGGGTACCTACGAGCAGTACTTC.

The chain couples TRBV12-5 to TRBJ2-7, with D perhaps assigned TRBD1 or TRBD2 (5 bases each). Trimming took 8 bases from V and 4 from J, leaving 21 bases between them. CDR1 LGHNT and CDR2 FRNRAP come from the germline V gene. The CDR3 extends over 15 amino acids. The CDR3 region has the DNA TGTGCTAGTCGTCGGCTCCGTGAGGGGATATACGAGCAGTACTTC. Encoded protein: CASRRLREGIYEQYF.

V and J are TRBV2 and TRBJ2-2; 9 bases agree with TRBD2. This CDR3 contains 15 residues. Germline assignment: CDR1 SNHLY and CDR2 FYNNEI. V shed 4 bases, J shed 6 bases, and the junction held 6 bases outside the gene matches. The CDR3 nucleotides read TGTGCCAGCAGTGGAATTAGCGGGAGATCCGGGGAGCTGTTTTTT. It translates to CASSGISGRSGELFF.

The CDR3 bases are TGCGCCAGCGGCAGGGGGCCGGGTCAGCCCCAGCATTTT. Its protein product is CASGRGPGQPQHF. This chain uses TRBV10-2 with TRBJ1-5; the match to TRBD1 covers 8 bases. The CDR3 covers 13 residues. The germline V gene has CDR1 WSHSY and CDR2 SAAADI. Trimming at V came to 8 bases and at J to 6 bases, leaving 6 bases not matched to a gene.

The chain combines TRBV5-6 with TRBJ2-2, with no clear D. CDR3 size: 18 residues. V was pared by 3 bases and J by 5 bases, with 23 bases between. Per the germline V gene, CDR1 is SGHDT and CDR2 is YYEEEE. CDR3 DNA: TGTGCCAGCAGCTCGTTCTCTCTGCGGCAGAGAACAACCGGGGAGCTGTTTTTT. The encoded protein is CASSSFSLRQRTTGELFF.

The chain uses TRBV27 and TRBJ2-1, with no clear D. CDR1 MNHEY and CDR2 SMNVEV come from the germline V gene (reference sequence). V gave up 5 bases and J gave up 0 bases, with 11 bases separating them. The CDR3 consists of 15 residues. The CDR3, as DNA: TGTGCCAGCAGTAGGTCTTGGAGCTCCTACAATGAGCAGTTCTTC. Protein sequence: CASSRSWSSYNEQFF.

V gene TRBV30 combines with J gene TRBJ1-5; D unclear. Trimming removed 2 bases from V and 0 bases from J, with 8 bases in between. Looked up from germline, CDR1 is GTSNPN and CDR2 is SVGIG (reference sequence). The length of the CDR3 is 14 residues. For the CDR3, the DNA is TGTGCCTGGAGTTCTACATATAGCAATCAGCCCCAGCATTTT. Translation: CAWSSTYSNQPQHF.

The J gene is TRBJ1-2, the V gene TRBV28, with 7 bases identical to TRBD1. Germline V gene lookup returns CDR1 MDHEN and CDR2 SYDVKM. The CDR3 is 15 residues long. Trimming cost V 2 bases and J 7 bases; bases outside gene matches: 10. CDR3 loop: CASSLGWAGGAGYTF. The CDR3 coding sequence is TGTGCCAGCAGTTTAGGCTGGGCAGGGGGTGCTGGCTACACCTTC.

This clone was found once. CDR3 DNA: TGTGCCAGCAGCGGGGACGGGACTAGGGTGACAGATACGCAGTATTTT. Translated: CASSGDGTRVTDTQYF. The J gene is TRBJ2-3, the V gene TRBV5-4; 8 nucleotides agree with TRBD2. The CDR3 has 16 amino acids. The germline V gene has CDR1 SGHNT and CDR2 YYREEE (reference sequence). V shed 4 bases, J shed 3 bases, and the junction held 10 bases outside the gene matches.

This clone turned up a few times. The chain joins TRBV6-5 to TRBJ1-5, with D uncertain. This CDR3 contains 12 residues. The V and J ends lost 5 bases and 8 bases respectively, with 10 bases between them. The germline gives CDR1 MNHEY, CDR2 SVGAGI. The chain's CDR3 is CASSAGFEPQHF. DNA of the CDR3: TGTGCCAGCAGTGCGGGATTCGAGCCCCAGCATTTT.

The chain recombines TRBV6-1 with TRBJ1-1; D remains unclear. Germline CDR1 MNHNS, CDR2 SASEGT. The length of the CDR3 is 13 residues. Trimming pared 4 bases from V and 1 base from J, leaving 7 bases between. The CDR3 spells CASSVSANTEAFF. CDR3 sequence (DNA): TGTGCCAGCAGTGTCAGTGCGAACACTGAAGCTTTCTTT.

The V gene is TRBV29-1, the J gene TRBJ1-3; D possibly corresponds to TRBD1 (5 bases). Germline loops: CDR1 SQVTM, CDR2 ANQGSEA. The CDR3 is made up of 14 amino acids. Trimming removed 5 bases from V and 2 bases from J, with 13 bases in between. CDR3 in amino acids: CSVLPWGAGNTIYF. CDR3 DNA: TGCAGCGTTCTCCCGTGGGGGGCTGGAAACACCATATATTTT.

The sample holds a few counts of this clone. This sequence joins TRBV19 and TRBJ1-2; weak D call: TRBD1 (6 bases). The germline CDR1 and CDR2 sequences are LNHDA and SQIVND (reference sequence). The CDR3 covers 10 residues. CDR3 sequence (DNA): TGTGCGACACGGGGGGCTGGCTACACCTTC. It translates to CATRGAGYTF.

The chain uses TRBV5-1 and TRBJ2-7; 9 bases match TRBD1. The CDR3 is 17 residues long. Germline values: CDR1 SGHRS, CDR2 YFSETQ. The junction had 12 bases not matched to a gene; V was cut back by 2 bases and J by 3 bases. DNA for the CDR3: TGCGCCAGCAGCTTCTCTTCAGCACAGGGGGCAAACTACGAGCAGTACTTC. It codes for CASSFSSAQGANYEQYF.

The V and J genes are TRBV9 and TRBJ2-2; 7 nucleotides agree with TRBD1. J gave up 4 bases and V 4 bases, and 4 bases lay outside the gene matches. Germline CDR1 is SGDLS and CDR2 is YYNGEE. This CDR3 is built from 14 residues. Here the CDR3 reads CASSISGGTGELFF. DNA for the CDR3: TGTGCCAGCAGCATTTCAGGGGGCACCGGGGAGCTGTTTTTT.

J is TRBJ2-2 and V is TRBV10-3; unclear D gene. V lost 2 bases and J lost 2, with 15 bases in between. The CDR3 contains 17 residues. Per germline, CDR1 ENHRY and CDR2 SYGVKD. The CDR3: CAISENLVGRNTGELFF. Written as DNA, the CDR3 is TGTGCCATCAGTGAGAATTTAGTTGGCAGAAACACCGGGGAGCTGTTTTTT.